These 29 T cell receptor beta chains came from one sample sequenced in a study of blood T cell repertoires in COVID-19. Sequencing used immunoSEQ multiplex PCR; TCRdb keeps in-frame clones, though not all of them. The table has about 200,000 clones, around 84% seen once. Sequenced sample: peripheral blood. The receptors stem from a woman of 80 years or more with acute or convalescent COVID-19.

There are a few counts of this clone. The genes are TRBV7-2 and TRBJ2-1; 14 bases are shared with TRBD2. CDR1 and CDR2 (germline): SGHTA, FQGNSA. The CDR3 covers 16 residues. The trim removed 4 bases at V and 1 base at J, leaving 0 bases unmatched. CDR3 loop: CASSWTSGGSYNEQFF. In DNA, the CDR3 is TGTGCCAGCAGCTGGACTAGCGGGGGGTCCTACAATGAGCAGTTCTTC.

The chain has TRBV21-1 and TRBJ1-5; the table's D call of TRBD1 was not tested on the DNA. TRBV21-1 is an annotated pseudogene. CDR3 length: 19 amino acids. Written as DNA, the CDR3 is TGTGCCAGCAGCAAAGATGAGACAGGGGGCAGTTGGGGCAATCAGCCCCAGCATTTT. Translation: CASSKDETGGSWGNQPQHF.

The CDR3 DNA sequence: TGTGCCAGCAGTCGGACTAGCGGGAGCTACGAGCAGTACTTC. Protein product: CASSRTSGSYEQYF. The chain combines TRBV3-1 (or the pseudogene TRBV3-2) with TRBJ2-7, with 13 nucleotides matching TRBD2. Losses at the gene ends were 6 bases for V and 3 bases for J; bases not matched to a gene: 2. The CDR3 is 14 amino acids. Germline assignment: CDR1 LGHDT and CDR2 YNNKEL (reference sequence).

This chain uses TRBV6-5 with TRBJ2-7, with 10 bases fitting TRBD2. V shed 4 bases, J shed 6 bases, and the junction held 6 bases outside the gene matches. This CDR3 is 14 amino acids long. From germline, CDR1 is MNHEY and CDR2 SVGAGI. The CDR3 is CASSSPGLAREQYF. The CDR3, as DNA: TGTGCCAGCAGTTCCCCGGGACTAGCGCGCGAGCAGTACTTC.

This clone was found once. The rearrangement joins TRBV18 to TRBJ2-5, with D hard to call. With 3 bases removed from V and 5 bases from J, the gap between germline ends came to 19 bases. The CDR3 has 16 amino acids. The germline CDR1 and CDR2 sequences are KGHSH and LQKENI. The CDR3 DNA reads TGTGCCAGCTCACCCTATACCGAGTACGGTGTCGAGACCCAGTACTTC. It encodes CASSPYTEYGVETQYF.

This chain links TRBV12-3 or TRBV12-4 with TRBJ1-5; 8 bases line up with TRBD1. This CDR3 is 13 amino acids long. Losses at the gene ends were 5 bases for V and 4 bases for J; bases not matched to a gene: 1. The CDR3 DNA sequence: TGTGCCAGCAGTAGACAGGGGAATCAGCCCCAGCATTTT. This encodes CASSRQGNQPQHF.

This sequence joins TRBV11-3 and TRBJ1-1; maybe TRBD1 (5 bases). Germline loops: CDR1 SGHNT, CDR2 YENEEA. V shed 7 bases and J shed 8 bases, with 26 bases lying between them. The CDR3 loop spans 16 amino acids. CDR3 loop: CASNPFTQGSPLEAFF. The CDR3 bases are TGTGCCAGCAACCCATTCACGCAGGGAAGCCCCCTCGAAGCTTTCTTT. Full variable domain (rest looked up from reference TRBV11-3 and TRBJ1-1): EAGVVQSPRYKIIEKKQPVAFWCNPISGHNTLYWYLQNLGQGPELLIRYENEEAVDDSQLPKDRFSAERLKGVDSTLKIQPAELGDSAVYLCASNPFTQGSPLEAFFGQGTRLTVV.

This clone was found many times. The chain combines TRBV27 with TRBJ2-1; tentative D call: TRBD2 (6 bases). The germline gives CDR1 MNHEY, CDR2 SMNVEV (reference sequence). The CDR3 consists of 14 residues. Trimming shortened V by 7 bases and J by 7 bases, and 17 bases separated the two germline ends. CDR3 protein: CASTTSSPLNEQFF. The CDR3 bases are TGTGCCAGCACGACTAGTTCCCCCTTGAATGAGCAGTTCTTC.

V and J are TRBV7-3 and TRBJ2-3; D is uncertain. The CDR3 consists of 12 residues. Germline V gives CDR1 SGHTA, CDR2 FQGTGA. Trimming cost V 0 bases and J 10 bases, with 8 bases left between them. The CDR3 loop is CASSLTPGSQYF. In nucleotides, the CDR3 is TGTGCCAGCAGCTTAACGCCAGGCTCGCAGTATTTT.

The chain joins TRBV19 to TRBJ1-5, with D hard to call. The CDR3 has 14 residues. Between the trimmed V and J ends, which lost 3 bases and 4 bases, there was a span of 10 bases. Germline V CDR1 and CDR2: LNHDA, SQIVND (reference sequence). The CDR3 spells CASSIAGKNQPQHF. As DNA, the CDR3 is TGTGCCAGTAGTATCGCGGGAAAAAATCAGCCCCAGCATTTT. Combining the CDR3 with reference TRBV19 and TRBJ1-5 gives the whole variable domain DGGITQSPKYLFRKEGQNVTLSCEQNLNHDAMYWYRQDPGQGLRLIYYSQIVNDFQKGDIAEGYSVSREKKESFPLTVTSAQKNPTAFYLCASSIAGKNQPQHFGDGTRLSIL.

The CDR3 region has the DNA TGCGCCAGCAGCCAAGAACGCTTCGGGGGGCGAATCTCAGATACGCAGTATTTT. It is translated as CASSQERFGGRISDTQYF. The chain is built from TRBV4-3 and TRBJ2-3; D possibly corresponds to TRBD2 (7 bases). Germline assignment: CDR1 LGHNA and CDR2 YSLEER. The germline V and J ends were trimmed by 0 bases and 4 bases, with 20 bases remaining between them. This CDR3 is built from 18 residues.

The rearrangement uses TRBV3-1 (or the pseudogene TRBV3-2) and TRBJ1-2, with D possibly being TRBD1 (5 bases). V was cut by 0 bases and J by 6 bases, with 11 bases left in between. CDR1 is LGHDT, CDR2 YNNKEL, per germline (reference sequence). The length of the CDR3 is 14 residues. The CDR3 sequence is CASSQEVRVHGYTF. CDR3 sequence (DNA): TGTGCCAGCAGCCAAGAGGTCAGGGTTCATGGCTACACCTTC.

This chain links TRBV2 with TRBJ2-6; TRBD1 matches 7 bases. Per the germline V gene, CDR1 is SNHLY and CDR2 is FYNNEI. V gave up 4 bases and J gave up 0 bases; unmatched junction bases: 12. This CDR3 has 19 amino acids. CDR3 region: CASSGIPGQHYSGANVLTF. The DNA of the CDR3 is TGTGCCAGCAGTGGGATACCGGGACAGCACTACTCTGGGGCCAACGTCCTGACTTTC.

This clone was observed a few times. Here the CDR3 DNA reads TGTGCCAGTAGTATACTACAGGGCGAAGCTTTCTTT. The encoded protein is CASSILQGEAFF. V and J are TRBV19 and TRBJ1-1, with a possible D match to TRBD1 (6 bases). CDR3 length equals 12 residues. V was shortened by 2 bases and J by 8 bases, with 9 bases between the two germline ends. Germline V gives CDR1 LNHDA, CDR2 SQIVND (reference sequence).

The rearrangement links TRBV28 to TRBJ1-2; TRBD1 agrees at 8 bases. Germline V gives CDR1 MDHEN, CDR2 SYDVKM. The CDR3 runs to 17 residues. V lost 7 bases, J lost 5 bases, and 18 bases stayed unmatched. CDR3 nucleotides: TGTGCCAGCAACCCCCGGGACAGGACGGAAGGCCCTTATGGCTACACCTTC. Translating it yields CASNPRDRTEGPYGYTF.

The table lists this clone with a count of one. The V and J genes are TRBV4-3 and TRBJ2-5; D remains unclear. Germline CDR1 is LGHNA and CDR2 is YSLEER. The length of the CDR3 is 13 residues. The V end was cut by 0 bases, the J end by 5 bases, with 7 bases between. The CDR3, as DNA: TGCGCCAGCAGCCAAGAGTGGCGGGAGACCCAGTACTTC. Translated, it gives CASSQEWRETQYF.

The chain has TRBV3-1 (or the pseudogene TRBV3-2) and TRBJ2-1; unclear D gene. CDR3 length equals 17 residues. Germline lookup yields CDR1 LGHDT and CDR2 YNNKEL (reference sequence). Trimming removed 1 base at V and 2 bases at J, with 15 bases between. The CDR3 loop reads CASSQGSLAQPYNEQFF. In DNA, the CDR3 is TGTGCCAGCAGCCAAGGGTCATTGGCCCAACCCTACAATGAGCAGTTCTTC.

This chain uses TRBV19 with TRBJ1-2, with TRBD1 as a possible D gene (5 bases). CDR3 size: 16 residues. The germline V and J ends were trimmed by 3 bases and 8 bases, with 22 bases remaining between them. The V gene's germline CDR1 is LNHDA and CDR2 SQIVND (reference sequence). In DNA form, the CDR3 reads TGTGCCAGTAGTATTGGGGGGAACAGGAACTCGCGCGGCTACACCTTC. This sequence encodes CASSIGGNRNSRGYTF.

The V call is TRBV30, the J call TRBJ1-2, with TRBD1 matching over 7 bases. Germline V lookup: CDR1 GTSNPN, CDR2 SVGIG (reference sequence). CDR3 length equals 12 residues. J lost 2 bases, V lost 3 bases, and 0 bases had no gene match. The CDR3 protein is CAWRTGNYGYTF. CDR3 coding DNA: TGTGCCTGGAGGACAGGGAACTATGGCTACACCTTC.

The DNA of the CDR3 is TGCGCCAGCAGCCAGAACCCCGGGACAGGGGGCTACGAGCAGTACTTC. It is translated as CASSQNPGTGGYEQYF. The rearrangement joins TRBV5-1 to TRBJ2-7; the match to TRBD1 covers 11 bases. CDR3 length equals 16 residues. Germline V gives CDR1 SGHRS, CDR2 YFSETQ. Losses at the gene ends were 4 bases for V and 3 bases for J; bases not matched to a gene: 9. The full variable domain, completed using reference TRBV5-1 and TRBJ2-7, is KAGVTQTPRYLIKTRGQQVTLSCSPISGHRSVSWYQQTPGQGLQFLFEYFSETQRNKGNFPGRFSGRQFSNSRSEMNVSTLELGDSALYLCASSQNPGTGGYEQYFGPGTRLTVT.

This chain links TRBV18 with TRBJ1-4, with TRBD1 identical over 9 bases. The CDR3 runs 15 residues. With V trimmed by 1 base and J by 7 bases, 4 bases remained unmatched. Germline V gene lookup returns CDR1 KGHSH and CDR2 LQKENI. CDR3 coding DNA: TGTGCCAGCTCACCACAGGACAGGGGTGGTGAAAAACTGTTTTTT. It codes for CASSPQDRGGEKLFF.

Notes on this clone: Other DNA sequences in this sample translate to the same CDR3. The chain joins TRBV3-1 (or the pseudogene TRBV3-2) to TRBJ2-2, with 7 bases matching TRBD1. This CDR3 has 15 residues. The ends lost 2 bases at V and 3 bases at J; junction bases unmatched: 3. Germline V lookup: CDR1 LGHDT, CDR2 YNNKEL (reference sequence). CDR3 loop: CASSQKGADTGELFF. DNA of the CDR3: TGTGCCAGCAGCCAAAAGGGGGCGGACACCGGGGAGCTGTTTTTT.

The CDR3 here is CAIRVAGADEQFF. DNA for the CDR3: TGTGCCATCAGGGTAGCGGGGGCTGATGAGCAGTTCTTC. The gene calls are TRBV10-3 and TRBJ2-1, with 9 bases aligning to TRBD2. Trimming removed 6 bases from V and 8 bases from J; junction bases left unmatched: 5. Germline V CDR1 and CDR2: ENHRY, SYGVKD. The CDR3 is 13 residues long.

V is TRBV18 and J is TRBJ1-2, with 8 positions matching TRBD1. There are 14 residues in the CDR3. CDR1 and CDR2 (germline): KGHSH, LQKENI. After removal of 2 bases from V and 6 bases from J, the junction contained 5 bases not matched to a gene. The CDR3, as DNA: TGTGCCAGCTCACCAAGGACAGGGCCCAATGGCTACACCTTC. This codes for CASSPRTGPNGYTF.

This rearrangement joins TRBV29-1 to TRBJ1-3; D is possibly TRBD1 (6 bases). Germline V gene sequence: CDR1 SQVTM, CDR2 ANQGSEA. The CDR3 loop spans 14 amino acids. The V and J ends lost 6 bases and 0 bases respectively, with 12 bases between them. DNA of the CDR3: TGCAGCGTCCGTGACAGGATCTCTGGAAACACCATATATTTT. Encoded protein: CSVRDRISGNTIYF.

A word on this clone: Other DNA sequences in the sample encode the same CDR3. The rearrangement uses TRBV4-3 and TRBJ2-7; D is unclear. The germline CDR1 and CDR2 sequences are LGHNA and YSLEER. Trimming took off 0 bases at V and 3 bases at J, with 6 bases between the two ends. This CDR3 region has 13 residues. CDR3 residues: CASSQEFGYEQYF. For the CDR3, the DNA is TGCGCCAGCAGCCAAGAATTCGGCTACGAGCAGTACTTC.

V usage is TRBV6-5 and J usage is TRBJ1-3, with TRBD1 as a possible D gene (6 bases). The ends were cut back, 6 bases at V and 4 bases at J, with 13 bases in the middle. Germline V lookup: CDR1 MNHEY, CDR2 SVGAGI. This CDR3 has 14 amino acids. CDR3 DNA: TGTGCCAGCAGCCTTGACAGGAGGGGAAACACCATATATTTT. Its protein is CASSLDRRGNTIYF.

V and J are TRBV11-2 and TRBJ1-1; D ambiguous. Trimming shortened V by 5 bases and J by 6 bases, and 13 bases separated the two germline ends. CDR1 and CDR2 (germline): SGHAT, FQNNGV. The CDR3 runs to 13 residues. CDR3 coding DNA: TGTGCCAGCAGCGTAACCCCCTTAGCTGAAGCTTTCTTT. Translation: CASSVTPLAEAFF.

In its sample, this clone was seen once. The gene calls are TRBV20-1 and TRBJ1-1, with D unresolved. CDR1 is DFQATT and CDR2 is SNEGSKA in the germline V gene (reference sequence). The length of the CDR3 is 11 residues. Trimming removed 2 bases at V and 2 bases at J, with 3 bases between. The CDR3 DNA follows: TGCAGTGCTAGATTAAACACTGAAGCTTTCTTT. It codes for CSARLNTEAFF.